This T cell receptor beta chain emerged from a study of shared clonotypes between healthy human individuals. Method: immunoSEQ multiplex PCR; TCRdb's copy keeps in-frame clones and lacks some. The table records approximately 1.5 million clones, 97% to 99% of them present only once. CDR1 is SGHDN, CDR2 FVKESK, per germline. The CDR3 runs to 16 residues. Trimming cost V 0 bases and J 0 bases, with 9 bases left between them. Every donor, a Caucasian adult, lived in Nashville, Tennessee. In the CD4+ fraction, cells were divided into CD45RA+ naive and CD45RA-negative memory subsets. The sequence was collected from a man aged 25 to 45 in good health. The V call is TRBV14, the J call TRBJ1-3; no clear D. Sample: naive CD4+ T cells sorted from blood. Subset indicated: CD45RA+ positively selected. CDR3 bases: TGTGCCAGCAGCCAAGACATAAGACACTCTGGAAACACCATATATTTT. Its protein is CASSQDIRHSGNTIYF.